This TCR beta chain was recovered during a study of cytomegalovirus exposure and HLA in healthy donors. With regard to this clone: The antigen remains undetermined.

Deletions cut 3 bases from V and 0 bases from J, with 16 bases between. Germline V gene lookup returns CDR1 SGDLS and CDR2 YYNGEE. The CDR3 contains 18 residues. Only in-frame clones appear in the TCRdb table, and some are missing; sequencing was by immunoSEQ multiplex PCR. Of about 64,000 clones in the sample, more than 85% were seen once. General study points: One later analysis, an examination of the 90 to 150 validation repertoires, found that first-cohort TCR clusters tended to co-occur in them. Investigators reported about 160 TCR beta chains as tied to cytomegalovirus. It was reportedly the case that the classifier diagnosed cytomegalovirus status with high specificity and sensitivity.

V usage is TRBV9 and J usage is TRBJ2-6, with D tentatively TRBD2 (5 bases). Sequencing used PBMCs. This sequence originates from a woman under 30 in good health and CMV-seronegative. The CDR3 reads CASSAELGRSSGANVLTF. The CDR3 DNA is TGTGCCAGCAGCGCCGAACTGGGGAGAAGCTCTGGGGCCAACGTCCTGACTTTC.